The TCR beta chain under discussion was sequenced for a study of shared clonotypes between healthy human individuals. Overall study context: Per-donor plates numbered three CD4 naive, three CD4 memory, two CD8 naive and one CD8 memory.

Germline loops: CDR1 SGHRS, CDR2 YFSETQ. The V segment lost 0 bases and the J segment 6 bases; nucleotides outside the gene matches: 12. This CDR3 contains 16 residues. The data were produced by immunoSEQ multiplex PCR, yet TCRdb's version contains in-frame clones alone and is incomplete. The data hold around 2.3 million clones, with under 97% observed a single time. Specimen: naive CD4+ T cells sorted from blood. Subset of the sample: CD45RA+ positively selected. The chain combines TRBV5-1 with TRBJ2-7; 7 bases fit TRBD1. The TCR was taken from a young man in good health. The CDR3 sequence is CASSLGTGTAESEQYF. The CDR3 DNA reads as TGCGCCAGCAGCTTGGGTACCGGGACAGCGGAGAGCGAGCAGTACTTC.